This T cell receptor (beta chain) was sequenced during a study of T cells in Graves' hyperthyroidism and ophthalmopathy. From germline, CDR1 is KGHSH and CDR2 LQKENI. V was pared by 4 bases and J by 3 bases, with 9 bases between. The CDR3 covers 13 residues. This clonotype showed up many times. Regions amplified from RNA transcripts were the TCR beta CDR3 regions. The TCR CDR3 first-round RT-PCR relied on the HTBI primer set. MiXCR, run by TCRdb on the multiplex PCR reads, gives a single entry per CDR3 protein. The repertoire consists of 490,000 or so distinct CDR3 sequences, with about 20% occurring once and the leading ten covering over 45%. A patient was excluded if there was uncontrolled infection, other autoimmune disease, pregnancy or lactation.

The receptor was derived from a man aged 35-49 years with Graves' ophthalmopathy. Sequencing was done on a sample of blood. The chain combines TRBV18 with TRBJ1-1; perhaps TRBD1 as D (5 bases). The CDR3 is CASSRQGHTEAFF. The DNA for the CDR3 is TGTGCCAGCTCACGGCAGGGCCACACTGAAGCTTTCTTT.